Shown below are 21 T cell receptor beta chains from a single sample sequenced in a study of blood T cell repertoires in COVID-19. Method: immunoSEQ multiplex PCR; TCRdb's copy keeps in-frame clones and lacks some. The table lists some 130,000 clones, around 79% of them singletons. Sequencing input: peripheral blood. Receptors originate from a man aged 55 to 70 with acute or convalescent COVID-19.

The chain couples TRBV18 to TRBJ2-3, with TRBD2 identical over 7 bases. This CDR3 has 12 residues. The germline V gene has CDR1 KGHSH and CDR2 LQKENI. V trimming: 3 bases; J trimming: 11 bases; junction bases outside the gene matches: 5. CDR3 sequence: CASSPRTREQYF. In DNA form, the CDR3 reads TGTGCCAGCTCACCCAGGACTAGAGAGCAGTATTTT.

The genes are TRBV5-5 and TRBJ1-2; D is perhaps TRBD1 (6 bases). The CDR3 contains 13 residues. Trimming cost V 6 bases and J 13 bases, with 22 bases left between them. Germline V gene sequence: CDR1 SGHKS, CDR2 YYEKEE (reference sequence). The CDR3 DNA sequence: TGTGCCAGCACCGACTGGGGGGGGGCCTCGGGCACCTTC. It encodes CASTDWGGASGTF.

V and J are TRBV28 and TRBJ1-6; 8 positions agree with TRBD1. V gave up 5 bases and J gave up 7 bases; unmatched junction bases: 7. Per the germline V gene, CDR1 is MDHEN and CDR2 is SYDVKM. The CDR3 is 15 residues long. CDR3 amino acids: CASSARQGRNSPLHF. CDR3 coding DNA: TGTGCCAGCAGTGCCCGACAGGGGAGGAATTCACCCCTCCACTTT. The whole variable domain, filled in from reference TRBV28 and TRBJ1-6, reads DVKVTQSSRYLVKRTGEKVFLECVQDMDHENMFWYRQDPGLGLRLIYFSYDVKMKEKGDIPEGYSVSREKKERFSLILESASTNQTSMYLCASSARQGRNSPLHFGNGTRLTVT.

The rearrangement joins TRBV19 to TRBJ1-5; no firm D call. The V and J ends lost 8 bases and 3 bases respectively, with 17 bases between them. Germline CDR1 and CDR2: LNHDA and SQIVND (reference sequence). This CDR3 spans 15 amino acids. The CDR3 DNA reads as TGTGCCAGTCGCCCTCAGGATGCTTACAATCAGCCCCAGCATTTT. Encoded protein: CASRPQDAYNQPQHF.

V usage is TRBV3-1 (or the pseudogene TRBV3-2) and J usage is TRBJ1-2, with unresolved D. This CDR3 contains 13 residues. The germline CDR1 and CDR2 sequences are LGHDT and YNNKEL (reference sequence). The V gene lost 1 base and the J gene lost 5 bases, with 8 bases spanning the gap. The CDR3 region has the DNA TGTGCCAGCAGCCAAGGTCTATTGTATGGCTACACCTTC. This codes for CASSQGLLYGYTF.

The gene calls are TRBV19 and TRBJ2-3; possibly TRBD2 for D (6 bases). This CDR3 spans 13 amino acids. Looked up from germline, CDR1 is LNHDA and CDR2 is SQIVND (reference sequence). The V end lost 7 bases, the J end lost 0 bases, and 8 bases lay between the germline ends. The CDR3 DNA is TGTGCCAGTAACAGCGGGAGCACAGATACGCAGTATTTT. It encodes CASNSGSTDTQYF. Full variable domain (missing parts from reference TRBV19 and TRBJ2-3): DGGITQSPKYLFRKEGQNVTLSCEQNLNHDAMYWYRQDPGQGLRLIYYSQIVNDFQKGDIAEGYSVSREKKESFPLTVTSAQKNPTAFYLCASNSGSTDTQYFGPGTRLTVL.

V usage is TRBV7-2 and J usage is TRBJ2-3; 9 bases fit TRBD2. Per the germline V gene, CDR1 is SGHTA and CDR2 is FQGNSA. The ends lost 3 bases at V and 6 bases at J; junction bases unmatched: 4. The CDR3 covers 14 residues. The DNA of the CDR3 is TGTGCCAGCAGCTTTGCGGGAGGGGGCGATACGCAGTATTTT. As protein: CASSFAGGGDTQYF.

The chain is built from TRBV10-1 and TRBJ2-3; 7 bases line up with TRBD1. CDR1 is WNHNN, CDR2 SYGVQD, per germline (reference sequence). V was clipped by 0 bases and J by 5 bases; unmatched bases: 17. The CDR3 totals 19 residues. CDR3 DNA: TGCGCCAGCAGTGAGTCCGTAGCCCCCGGGACAGAAGAAGAAGATACGCAGTATTTT. Its translation is CASSESVAPGTEEEDTQYF.

The J gene is TRBJ1-2, the V gene TRBV5-3, with D tentatively TRBD1 (5 bases). TRBV5-3 is labeled an ORF, and its function is uncertain. V dropped 3 bases and J dropped 2 bases, with 8 bases sitting between them. The CDR3 has 13 residues. The CDR3 is CARSSQGNYGYTF. In DNA form, the CDR3 reads TGTGCCAGAAGCTCTCAGGGAAACTATGGCTACACCTTC.

The rearrangement links TRBV10-3 to TRBJ2-5; D may be TRBD2 (6 bases). CDR1 is ENHRY, CDR2 SYGVKD, per germline. V lost 0 bases to trimming and J lost 5 bases, with 13 bases between them. CDR3 length: 15 amino acids. The CDR3 DNA reads TGTGCCATCAGTGAGTCCGGCGGGATGGGCGAGACCCAGTACTTC. Its translation: CAISESGGMGETQYF.

The J gene is TRBJ2-2, the V gene TRBV6-2 or TRBV6-3; TRBD2 matches 14 bases. V was pared by 5 bases and J by 3 bases, with 2 bases of the junction left unmatched. The CDR3 sequence is 16 residues long. CDR1 and CDR2 (germline): MNHEY, SVGEGT. CDR3 DNA: TGTGCCAGCAGTCGACTAGCGGGAGGGGACACCGGGGAGCTGTTTTTT. Its translation is CASSRLAGGDTGELFF.

Note on this clone: This sample includes further DNA sequences coding for the same CDR3. This chain's CDR3 is CASSVSGGYQETQYF. The DNA of the CDR3 is TGTGCCAGCAGCGTTAGCGGGGGGTACCAAGAGACCCAGTACTTC. The chain is built from TRBV9 and TRBJ2-5; TRBD2 aligns across 10 bases. Germline CDR1 is SGDLS and CDR2 is YYNGEE. The V segment lost 2 bases and the J segment 0 bases; nucleotides outside the gene matches: 1. The CDR3 runs 15 residues.

V and J are TRBV9 and TRBJ1-4; 7 nucleotides match TRBD1. The CDR3 totals 16 residues. Trimming at V came to 2 bases and at J to 3 bases, leaving 7 bases not matched to a gene. In germline, CDR1 is SGDLS, CDR2 YYNGEE. CDR3 in amino acids: CASSVNRGASNEKLFF. The CDR3, as DNA: TGTGCCAGCAGCGTTAACAGGGGTGCGTCTAATGAAAAACTGTTTTTT.

The chain combines TRBV28 with TRBJ2-2; 7 positions agree with TRBD2. With 2 bases clipped from V and 0 bases from J, the junction kept 0 bases outside the gene matches. Germline CDR1 is MDHEN and CDR2 is SYDVKM. This CDR3 region has 15 residues. The chain's CDR3 is CASSLAGANTGELFF. CDR3 in DNA: TGTGCCAGCAGTTTAGCGGGAGCGAACACCGGGGAGCTGTTTTTT.

This clone was detected a few times. The V and J genes are TRBV7-9 and TRBJ1-1, with D tentatively TRBD1 (6 bases). Germline values: CDR1 SEHNR, CDR2 FQNEAQ (reference sequence). V gave up 5 bases and J gave up 1 base, with 11 bases separating them. This CDR3 is built from 14 residues. The CDR3 reads CASSQGHQNTEAFF. Written as DNA, the CDR3 is TGTGCCAGCAGCCAGGGACATCAGAACACTGAAGCTTTCTTT.

This clone turned up a few times. The chain carries TRBV11-2 and TRBJ2-5; D is possibly TRBD1 (6 bases). With 1 base removed from V and 3 bases from J, the gap between germline ends came to 9 bases. The CDR3 runs 14 residues. Per germline, CDR1 SGHAT and CDR2 FQNNGV. CDR3 in DNA: TGTGCCAGCAGCTTAGGGCCAGGGGAAGAGACCCAGTACTTC. It translates to CASSLGPGEETQYF.

This rearrangement joins TRBV2 to TRBJ1-4; no reliable D call. Trimming took 11 bases from V and 3 from J, leaving 13 bases between them. Germline V gene sequence: CDR1 SNHLY, CDR2 FYNNEI. CDR3 size: 13 residues. This chain's CDR3 is CAGTRGPNEKLFF. In DNA form, the CDR3 reads TGTGCCGGTACCCGTGGGCCTAATGAAAAACTGTTTTTT.

J is TRBJ1-5 and V is TRBV20-1; tentative D call: TRBD1 (5 bases). Per the germline V gene, CDR1 is DFQATT and CDR2 is SNEGSKA (reference sequence). V lost 3 bases and J lost 3, with 12 bases in between. CDR3 length: 14 residues. The CDR3 DNA follows: TGCAGTGCTAGTGGGCACAGGCCCAATCAGCCCCAGCATTTT. This codes for CSASGHRPNQPQHF.

The chain couples TRBV30 to TRBJ1-1; a possible D gene is TRBD1 (5 bases). Germline lookup yields CDR1 GTSNPN and CDR2 SVGIG (reference sequence). CDR3 length: 10 residues. V lost 1 base and J lost 10, with 7 bases in between. CDR3 region: CAWSGGRAFF. CDR3 DNA: TGTGCCTGGAGTGGGGGCAGAGCTTTCTTT.

This clone was found a few times. The J gene is TRBJ2-7, the V gene TRBV19, with D hard to call. The V end was cut by 2 bases, the J end by 7 bases, with 9 bases between. The CDR3 covers 12 residues. Germline-derived CDR1 and CDR2 are LNHDA and SQIVND (reference sequence). The chain's CDR3 is CASSIWRGEQYF. DNA of the CDR3: TGTGCCAGTAGTATATGGAGAGGTGAGCAGTACTTC. Supplemented by reference TRBV19 and TRBJ2-7, the full variable domain reads DGGITQSPKYLFRKEGQNVTLSCEQNLNHDAMYWYRQDPGQGLRLIYYSQIVNDFQKGDIAEGYSVSREKKESFPLTVTSAQKNPTAFYLCASSIWRGEQYFGPGTRLTVT.

The J gene is TRBJ1-3, the V gene TRBV9, with 9 bases that match TRBD1. Trimming cost V 4 bases and J 4 bases; bases outside gene matches: 3. The germline V gene encodes CDR1 SGDLS and CDR2 YYNGEE. The CDR3 length is 14 residues. CDR3 DNA sequence: TGTGCCAGCAGCTCGACAGGGGGAGGAAACACCATATATTTT. Translating gives CASSSTGGGNTIYF.